This T cell receptor (beta chain) was sequenced in a study of cytomegalovirus exposure and HLA in healthy donors. Study-level findings and limits: The Asian-associated ancestry cluster reportedly had fewer N-insertions than the roughly 720-donor mean in a later analysis. As immune exposure information, only CMV serostatus was available.

Of note for this clone: What it binds is unknown.

A multiplex PCR was run with 60 Vbeta primers and 13 Jbeta primers. Clones were read by immunoSEQ multiplex PCR, and TCRdb kept only the in-frame ones, dropping some. The sample lists some 220,000 clones; roughly 90% were seen once. Germline trimming cut 1 base from V and 4 bases from J; bases unmatched to any gene: 2. Germline values: CDR1 SGHDT, CDR2 YYEEEE. CDR3 length: 15 amino acids. J is TRBJ2-1 and V is TRBV5-6; 10 positions match TRBD2. Material for sequencing was PBMCs. This receptor was obtained from a woman aged 18-29 years in good health and CMV-seronegative. The CDR3 region is CASSLKLAGYNEQFF. The CDR3 nucleotides are TGTGCCAGCAGCTTGAAACTAGCGGGGTACAATGAGCAGTTCTTC.